These T cell receptor beta chains were read from a single sample in a study of T cells after posttransplantation cyclophosphamide. Method: immunoSEQ multiplex PCR; TCRdb's copy keeps in-frame clones and lacks some. The sample carries fewer than 13,000 clones, roughly 80% recorded once. The sequencing here drew on PBMCs, taken after allogeneic stem cell transplant with posttransplant cyclophosphamide. The receptors were gathered from a female patient in her fifties or sixties who received an allogeneic stem cell transplant from a related donor, was CMV-positive, and had no GVHD. Some of these T cells may belong to the graft donor. CDR3s include the opening cysteine and the closing phenylalanine or tryptophan. The order of the fields is D gene, V gene, CDR3 length, J gene, CDR3 protein. A D gene is named only where the DNA matches it firmly.

TRBD2,TRBV7-2,15,TRBJ2-7,CASSLFVSGGYEQYF
-,TRBV28,12,TRBJ1-5,CASSQGLQPQHF
TRBD1,TRBV15,16,TRBJ1-4,CATSRGDRGEGEKLFF
TRBD1,TRBV5-1,15,TRBJ1-3,CASSAGTANLNTIYF
-,TRBV6-6,14,TRBJ2-7,CASSRAGHSYEQYF
-,TRBV6-5,11,TRBJ2-1,CASSHNNEQFF
TRBD2,TRBV5-1,16,TRBJ2-1,CASSLGGTSGVVEQFF
TRBD1,TRBV4-1,15,TRBJ2-7,CASSFGQGLSYEQYF
TRBD1,TRBV6-1,14,TRBJ2-2,CASTDRAHTGELFF
-,TRBV19,15,TRBJ2-7,CAGYLRRLVSYEQYF
TRBD1,TRBV7-6,14,TRBJ2-1,CASSIDRGRNEQFF
-,TRBV28,12,TRBJ2-5,CASSFKGETQYF
-,TRBV30,17,TRBJ2-4,CAWSPGVRGKTKNIQYF
TRBD2,TRBV5-4,14,TRBJ2-1,CASSLRNGGGEQFF
TRBD1,TRBV19,14,TRBJ1-4,CASRQGQGNEKLFF
-,TRBV4-2,12,TRBJ1-2,CASSRGGLGYTF
TRBD1,TRBV7-2,14,TRBJ1-4,CASSPDRGYEKLFF
TRBD2,TRBV7-2,15,TRBJ2-2,CASSQNGGGTWELFF
TRBD1,TRBV11-2,17,TRBJ1-4,CASNSGGGPDFNEKLFF
-,TRBV27,14,TRBJ1-6,CASSLVPSNSPLHF
-,TRBV7-2,15,TRBJ1-3,CASSSAAGSGNTIYF
TRBD1,TRBV2,15,TRBJ2-7,CASSDLGQGAWEQYF
TRBD1,TRBV7-2,15,TRBJ2-7,CASSEGQGSAYEQYF
TRBD1,TRBV30,14,TRBJ2-1,CAWSRDRGYNEQFF
TRBD2,TRBV11-2,17,TRBJ2-1,CASSLGGGLAGFNEQFF
-,TRBV13,13,TRBJ1-1,CASSPPGVGKAFF
-,TRBV4-3,16,TRBJ1-2,CASSQDSPTANYGYTF
-,TRBV28,14,TRBJ1-1,CASSLWERNTEAFF
TRBD1,TRBV11-1,15,TRBJ1-1,CASSSDRAPNTEAFF
TRBD2,TRBV5-1,17,TRBJ2-1,CASSLTSGGSSYNEQFF
-,TRBV2,12,TRBJ1-5,CASSNRNQPQHF
TRBD1,TRBV30,16,TRBJ1-2,CAWRAGRTGDNYGYTF
-,TRBV19,13,TRBJ2-6,CASSMRGANVLTF
-,TRBV23-1,15,TRBJ1-1,CASSQSLTGCTEAFF
-,TRBV5-5,14,TRBJ1-5,CASSSGTRDQPQHF
TRBD1,TRBV23-1,14,TRBJ1-1,CASSPRQGRTEAFF
-,TRBV6-4,14,TRBJ1-1,CASSAFGGDTEAFF
TRBD1,TRBV9,15,TRBJ2-3,CASSGPGQVTDTQYF
-,TRBV7-8,15,TRBJ2-3,CASSPARTSTDTQYF
-,TRBV27,14,TRBJ1-2,CASSLSAGAYGYTF
TRBD2,TRBV6-4,15,TRBJ2-5,CASSVLAGPGETQYF
-,TRBV6-4,12,TRBJ2-2,CASLSYTGELFF
TRBD2,TRBV7-9,15,TRBJ2-5,CASSYAYSGGETQYF
TRBD1,TRBV28,15,TRBJ2-1,CASGYRGGPYNEQFF
TRBD2,TRBV4-2,16,TRBJ2-7,CASRSQLAGGSYEQYF
TRBD1,TRBV5-6,14,TRBJ1-1,CASSLVDRSTEAFF
-,TRBV11-2,16,TRBJ2-5,CASSLGVSGNQETQYF
-,TRBV7-2,13,TRBJ2-7,CASSLERIYEQYF
-,TRBV11-1,15,TRBJ2-7,CASSLVEQGAYEQYF
TRBD2,TRBV7-8,20,TRBJ2-3,CASSLVASGGLSIFLDTQYF
TRBD1,TRBV5-1,17,TRBJ2-5,CASSLAVIVGGEETQYF